The source of this T cell receptor (beta chain) is a study of CD8+CD57+ T cells in acquired aplastic anemia. Genomic DNA provided the template from which TCR beta VDJ and CDR3 profiles were obtained. MiXCR, applied by TCRdb to the reads, yields one record per CDR3 protein. The sample includes 150,000 to 200,000 distinct CDR3 sequences, around 60% of them seen just once. Study-level points and caveats: A set of approximately 29 CD8+ CDR3 sequences was shared between patients and controls, and these sequences appeared highly expressed in patients.

Concerning this clonotype: As yet, its antigen is unknown.

Germline CDR1 and CDR2: DFQATT and SNEGSKA (reference sequence). J was trimmed by 8 bases and V by 3 bases; bases with no gene match: 12. This CDR3 is built from 14 residues. The sequencing input was sorted CD4+, CD8+, or CD8+CD57+ T cells (not recorded which) from PBMCs. V usage is TRBV20-1 and J usage is TRBJ1-1, with 7 bases aligning to TRBD1. This clonotype was sampled from a human donor in good health. CDR3 in amino acids: CSARQRQGKFEAFF. The CDR3, as DNA: TGCAGTGCTAGGCAAAGACAGGGAAAGTTCGAAGCTTTCTTT.